This passage covers 25 T cell receptor beta chains from one sample sequenced in a study of cytomegalovirus exposure and HLA in healthy donors. Amplification used 60 Vbeta primers and 13 Jbeta primers. TCRdb's table, derived via immunoSEQ multiplex PCR, lists solely in-frame clones and lacks some. The sample shows fewer than 85,000 clones, about two thirds of them seen only once. The sequenced sample consisted of PBMCs. The receptor set was obtained from a middle-aged woman in good health and CMV-seropositive.

The V gene is TRBV11-2, the J gene TRBJ2-2; the D gene is possibly TRBD2 (6 bases). Germline V gives CDR1 SGHAT, CDR2 FQNNGV. The CDR3 runs 16 residues. Trimming shortened V by 5 bases and J by 1 base, and 14 bases separated the two germline ends. CDR3 sequence reads: CASSPLVGGNTGELFF. The CDR3 DNA follows: TGTGCCAGCAGCCCCCTAGTGGGGGGGAACACCGGGGAGCTGTTTTTT. Full variable domain (missing parts from reference TRBV11-2 and TRBJ2-2): EAGVAQSPRYKIIEKRQSVAFWCNPISGHATLYWYQQILGQGPKLLIQFQNNGVVDDSQLPKDRFSAERLKGVDSTLKIQPAKLEDSAVYLCASSPLVGGNTGELFFGEGSRLTVL.

This sequence joins TRBV5-1 and TRBJ2-5; 8 bases are shared with TRBD2. Germline V CDR1 and CDR2: SGHRS, YFSETQ. CDR3 length equals 14 residues. Unmatched junction bases numbered 4, after V lost 4 bases and J lost 2 bases. CDR3 sequence: CASSGTRNQETQYF. For the CDR3, the DNA is TGCGCCAGCAGCGGGACTAGGAATCAAGAGACCCAGTACTTC.

The J gene is TRBJ1-2, the V gene TRBV19, with 9 bases fitting TRBD1. The J segment lost 0 bases and the V segment lost 6 bases, leaving 2 bases of the junction unmatched. Germline CDR1 LNHDA, CDR2 SQIVND (reference sequence). The length of the CDR3 is 14 residues. The DNA of the CDR3 is TGTGCCAGTAGGGACAGGGGAGCTAACTATGGCTACACCTTC. It translates to CASRDRGANYGYTF.

J is TRBJ1-2 and V is TRBV7-3, with 8 nucleotides matching TRBD1. The CDR3 extends over 14 amino acids. The V gene end was trimmed by 4 bases and the J gene end by 8 bases; junction bases not matched to a gene: 9. CDR1 and CDR2 (germline): SGHTA, FQGTGA. CDR3 nucleotide sequence: TGTGCCAGCAGCTCTTCCAGGGGGCTGGAAGGCTACACCTTC. Protein: CASSSSRGLEGYTF. Looking up the rest from reference TRBV7-3 and TRBJ1-2 gives the full variable domain: GAGVSQTPSNKVTEKGKYVELRCDPISGHTALYWYRQSLGQGPEFLIYFQGTGAADDSGLPNDRFFAVRPEGSVSTLKIQRTERGDSAVYLCASSSSRGLEGYTFGSGTRLTVV.

The rearrangement uses TRBV2 and TRBJ1-4; D call uncertain. The CDR3 covers 13 residues. Germline CDR1 reads SNHLY; CDR2 reads FYNNEI. V shed 2 bases and J shed 7 bases, with 8 bases lying between them. CDR3 bases: TGTGCCAGCAGTGAATTGGGAGTTGAAAAACTGTTTTTT. It encodes CASSELGVEKLFF. The full variable domain, in which reference TRBV2 and TRBJ1-4 provide the parts outside the CDR3, is EPEVTQTPSHQVTQMGQEVILRCVPISNHLYFYWYRQILGQKVEFLVSFYNNEISEKSEIFDDQFSVERPDGSNFTLKIRSTKLEDSAMYFCASSELGVEKLFFGSGTQLSVL.

The chain recombines TRBV5-8 with TRBJ2-7; no clear D gene. The V end was cut by 4 bases, the J end by 3 bases, with 8 bases between. The CDR3 loop spans 12 amino acids. Germline V gene lookup returns CDR1 SGHTS and CDR2 YDEGEE. The CDR3 bases are TGTGCCAGCAGCCAGGCCCTCTACGAGCAGTACTTC. Protein product: CASSQALYEQYF.

A word on this clone: This specimen includes other DNA sequences encoding the same CDR3. This sequence joins TRBV7-9 and TRBJ2-5; a possible D gene is TRBD1 (6 bases). Germline-derived CDR1 and CDR2 are SEHNR and FQNEAQ (reference sequence). The germline V and J ends were trimmed by 5 bases and 5 bases, with 9 bases remaining between them. There are 12 residues in the CDR3. The CDR3 DNA reads as TGTGCCAGCAGCCCTCAGGGGGAGACCCAGTACTTC. This encodes CASSPQGETQYF.

By proportion, this clone is medium-sized. In nucleotides, the CDR3 is TGTGCCAGCAGTGAAAGCGCAGGGGGTGGAGGGAACACTGAAGCTTTCTTT. It is translated as CASSESAGGGGNTEAFF. The chain employs TRBV2 and TRBJ1-1; 7 bases match TRBD1. V shed 2 bases, J shed 1 base, and the junction held 10 bases outside the gene matches. The CDR3 is 17 residues long. The germline V gene encodes CDR1 SNHLY and CDR2 FYNNEI.

This rearrangement joins TRBV5-5 to TRBJ1-4; 9 nucleotides line up with TRBD1. V dropped 4 bases and J dropped 5; count of bases not matched to a gene: 9. Germline V gene sequence: CDR1 SGHKS, CDR2 YYEKEE (reference sequence). The CDR3 spans 16 residues. The CDR3 region has the DNA TGTGCCAGCAGCGAGGGCCGGGACAGGGAGAATGAAAAACTGTTTTTT. Encoded protein: CASSEGRDRENEKLFF.

This clone came up once. The chain employs TRBV5-1 and TRBJ2-5, with D unresolved. Germline loops: CDR1 SGHRS, CDR2 YFSETQ. The ends were cut back, 1 base at V and 4 bases at J, with 5 bases in the middle. CDR3 length: 12 residues. For the CDR3, the DNA is TGCGCCAGCAGCTTGTTCCGAGAGACCCAGTACTTC. Residues: CASSLFRETQYF.

The rearrangement links TRBV2 to TRBJ1-1, with 7 positions matching TRBD1. Germline CDR1 SNHLY, CDR2 FYNNEI. V lost 2 bases and J lost 0; bases outside the gene matches: 9. The CDR3 consists of 17 residues. CDR3 amino acids: CASSEILGQMMNTEAFF. CDR3 in DNA: TGTGCCAGCAGTGAAATCCTGGGACAGATGATGAACACTGAAGCTTTCTTT.

This clone was observed a handful of times. The chain couples TRBV6-5 to TRBJ1-4; tentatively, D is TRBD1 (5 bases). Deletions cut 2 bases from V and 7 bases from J, with 11 bases between. This CDR3 is built from 14 residues. Germline-derived CDR1 and CDR2 are MNHEY and SVGAGI. The CDR3 DNA follows: TGTGCCAGCAGTTACGATAGGGGCGGTGAAAAACTGTTTTTT. Amino acid sequence: CASSYDRGGEKLFF.

This clone was counted a few times. The chain couples TRBV5-1 to TRBJ2-4; 10 nucleotides match TRBD1. Trimming removed 0 bases from V and 7 bases from J; junction bases left unmatched: 13. This CDR3 contains 18 residues. Germline lookup yields CDR1 SGHRS and CDR2 YFSETQ. CDR3 sequence reads: CASSLGSGQGFSGNIQYF. The CDR3 nucleotides are TGCGCCAGCAGCTTGGGATCGGGACAGGGGTTCAGCGGGAACATTCAGTACTTC.

V usage is TRBV5-1 and J usage is TRBJ2-5, with 10 bases that match TRBD2. Germline trimming cut 0 bases from V and 0 bases from J; bases unmatched to any gene: 11. The CDR3 is 19 amino acids. Germline V gene data show CDR1 as SGHRS and CDR2 as YFSETQ. The CDR3 bases are TGCGCCAGCAGCTTGGGAGTAGCGGGGGGCGGTACGTACCAAGAGACCCAGTACTTC. The encoded protein is CASSLGVAGGGTYQETQYF.

This clone was counted a few times. The V gene is TRBV5-1, the J gene TRBJ2-1; 8 positions agree with TRBD1. The CDR3 covers 15 residues. After removal of 4 bases from V and 4 bases from J, the junction contained 7 bases not matched to a gene. Germline V CDR1 and CDR2: SGHRS, YFSETQ. CDR3 in DNA: TGCGCCAGCAGCCTCGACAGGGGATTTTACAATGAGCAGTTCTTC. It specifies CASSLDRGFYNEQFF.

This clone was picked up a small number of times. V gene TRBV5-1 combines with J gene TRBJ2-7; a weak D match, TRBD2 (5 bases). From germline, CDR1 is SGHRS and CDR2 YFSETQ. V was clipped by 3 bases and J by 4 bases, with 14 bases between them. The CDR3 has 14 amino acids. The CDR3 nucleotides read TGCGCCAGCAGCTGGGCGGACTCGCAGTACGAGCAGTACTTC. This sequence encodes CASSWADSQYEQYF.

The chain combines TRBV5-4 with TRBJ2-5; D is unresolved. V lost 5 bases to trimming and J lost 2 bases, with 16 bases between them. The CDR3 consists of 15 residues. Per germline, CDR1 SGHNT and CDR2 YYREEE (reference sequence). CDR3 loop: CASSTHGAGQETQYF. The CDR3 nucleotides are TGTGCCAGCAGTACTCATGGTGCAGGACAAGAGACCCAGTACTTC.

This sequence joins TRBV6-5 and TRBJ1-3, with 7 bases that match TRBD1. Germline V gives CDR1 MNHEY, CDR2 SVGAGI. The length of the CDR3 is 15 residues. The junction had 9 bases not matched to a gene; V was cut back by 6 bases and J by 4 bases. The CDR3 bases are TGTGCCAGCAGCCCACTCGGGACAGAGGGAAACACCATATATTTT. Its protein is CASSPLGTEGNTIYF.

The CDR3 nucleotides read TGCGCCAGCAGCTTGGAGGGGGCACAATTTAACTATGGCTACACCTTC. It codes for CASSLEGAQFNYGYTF. The chain carries TRBV5-1 and TRBJ1-2, with 7 nucleotides matching TRBD1. Germline CDR1 SGHRS, CDR2 YFSETQ. Trimming at V came to 0 bases and at J to 1 base, leaving 6 bases not matched to a gene. The CDR3 spans 16 residues.

V gene TRBV5-1 combines with J gene TRBJ2-3; no clear D. The CDR3 is 15 amino acids. V lost 4 bases, J lost 4 bases, and 16 bases lay in between. Germline V gives CDR1 SGHRS, CDR2 YFSETQ. The chain's CDR3 is CASSPQIRSADTQYF. Written as DNA, the CDR3 is TGCGCCAGCAGCCCCCAGATTCGCTCCGCAGATACGCAGTATTTT.

The CDR3 spells CASGGLHGEQYF. In DNA, the CDR3 is TGTGCCAGCGGAGGGCTTCACGGCGAGCAGTACTTC. The V and J genes are TRBV28 and TRBJ2-7, with a possible D match to TRBD2 (6 bases). V lost 8 bases and J lost 6, with 14 bases in between. Germline values: CDR1 MDHEN, CDR2 SYDVKM. This CDR3 is 12 amino acids long.

This clone was counted a few times. This sequence joins TRBV6-5 and TRBJ2-4, with TRBD2 as a possible D gene (5 bases). This CDR3 region has 15 residues. Germline V gene lookup returns CDR1 MNHEY and CDR2 SVGAGI. The ends were cut back, 7 bases at V and 6 bases at J, with 19 bases in the middle. The CDR3: CASNAGISGGNIQYF. The DNA of the CDR3 is TGTGCCAGCAATGCGGGTATCAGCGGTGGAAACATTCAGTACTTC.

The chain couples TRBV9 to TRBJ1-2; D possibly corresponds to TRBD1 (5 bases). Germline V lookup: CDR1 SGDLS, CDR2 YYNGEE. The CDR3 contains 16 residues. V shed 0 bases and J shed 5 bases, with 17 bases lying between them. The CDR3 here is CASSVAGGWQGYGYTF. Here the CDR3 DNA reads TGTGCCAGCAGCGTAGCCGGTGGTTGGCAGGGTTATGGCTACACCTTC.

The chain is built from TRBV9 and TRBJ1-2; TRBD1 matches 7 bases. CDR1 and CDR2 (germline): SGDLS, YYNGEE. J was trimmed by 5 bases and V by 3 bases; bases with no gene match: 7. The CDR3 consists of 14 residues. CDR3 protein: CASSERDRLYGYTF. CDR3 DNA: TGTGCCAGCAGCGAGAGGGACAGACTATATGGCTACACCTTC.

The J gene is TRBJ1-4, the V gene TRBV29-1; TRBD1 is a possible D gene (5 bases). This CDR3 is 12 amino acids long. Looked up from germline, CDR1 is SQVTM and CDR2 is ANQGSEA. Deletions cut 5 bases from V and 8 bases from J, with 12 bases between. The CDR3 nucleotides are TGCAGCGTTTTCCAGGGTGACGAAAAACTGTTTTTT. It codes for CSVFQGDEKLFF.